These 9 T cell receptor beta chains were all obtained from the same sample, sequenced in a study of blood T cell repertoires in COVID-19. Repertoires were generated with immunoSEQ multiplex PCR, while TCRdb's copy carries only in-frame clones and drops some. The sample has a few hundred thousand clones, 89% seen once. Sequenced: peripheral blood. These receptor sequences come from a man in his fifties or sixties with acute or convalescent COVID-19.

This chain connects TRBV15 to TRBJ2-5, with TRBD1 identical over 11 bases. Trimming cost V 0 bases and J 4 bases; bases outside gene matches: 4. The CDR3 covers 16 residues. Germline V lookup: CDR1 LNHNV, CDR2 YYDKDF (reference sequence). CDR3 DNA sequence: TGTGCCACCAGCAGAGATGGGGGGACAGGGGGAGAGACCCAGTACTTC. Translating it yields CATSRDGGTGGETQYF.

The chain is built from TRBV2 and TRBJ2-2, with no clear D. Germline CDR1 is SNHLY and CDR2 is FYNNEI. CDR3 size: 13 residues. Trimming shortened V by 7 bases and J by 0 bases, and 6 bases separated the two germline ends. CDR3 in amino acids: CASNGPNTGELFF. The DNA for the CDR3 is TGTGCCAGCAATGGGCCGAACACCGGGGAGCTGTTTTTT.

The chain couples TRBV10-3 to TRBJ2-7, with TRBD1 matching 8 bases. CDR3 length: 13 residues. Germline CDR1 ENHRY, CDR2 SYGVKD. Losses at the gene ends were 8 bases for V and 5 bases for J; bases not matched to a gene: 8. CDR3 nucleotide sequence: TGTGCCATCGCGCCAGGGGGCGAGGACGAGCAGTACTTC. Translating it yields CAIAPGGEDEQYF.

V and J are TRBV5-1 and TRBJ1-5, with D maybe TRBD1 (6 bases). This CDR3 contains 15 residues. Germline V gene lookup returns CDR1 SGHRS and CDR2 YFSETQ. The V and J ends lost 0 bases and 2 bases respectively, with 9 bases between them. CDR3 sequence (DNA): TGCGCCAGCAGCTTGGCCGGACAGCGCAATCAGCCCCAGCATTTT. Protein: CASSLAGQRNQPQHF.

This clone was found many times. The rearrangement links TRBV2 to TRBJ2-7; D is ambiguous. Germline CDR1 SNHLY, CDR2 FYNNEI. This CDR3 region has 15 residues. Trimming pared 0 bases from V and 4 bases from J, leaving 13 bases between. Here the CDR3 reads CASSEARQKEYEQYF. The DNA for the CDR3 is TGTGCCAGCAGTGAAGCGAGGCAGAAAGAGTACGAGCAGTACTTC.

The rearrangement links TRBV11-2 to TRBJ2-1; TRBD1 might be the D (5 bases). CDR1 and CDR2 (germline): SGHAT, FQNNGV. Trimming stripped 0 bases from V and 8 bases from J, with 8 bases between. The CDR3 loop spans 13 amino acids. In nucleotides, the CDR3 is TGTGCCAGCAGCTTAGATTGGGGCGATGAGCAGTTCTTC. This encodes CASSLDWGDEQFF. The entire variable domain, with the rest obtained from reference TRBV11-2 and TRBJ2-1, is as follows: EAGVAQSPRYKIIEKRQSVAFWCNPISGHATLYWYQQILGQGPKLLIQFQNNGVVDDSQLPKDRFSAERLKGVDSTLKIQPAKLEDSAVYLCASSLDWGDEQFFGPGTRLTVL.

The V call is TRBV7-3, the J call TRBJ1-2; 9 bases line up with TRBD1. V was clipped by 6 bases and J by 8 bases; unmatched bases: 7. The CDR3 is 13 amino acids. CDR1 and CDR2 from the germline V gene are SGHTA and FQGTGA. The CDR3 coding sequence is TGTGCCAGCAGGCCCGGGACAGGGTCCGGCTACACCTTC. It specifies CASRPGTGSGYTF.

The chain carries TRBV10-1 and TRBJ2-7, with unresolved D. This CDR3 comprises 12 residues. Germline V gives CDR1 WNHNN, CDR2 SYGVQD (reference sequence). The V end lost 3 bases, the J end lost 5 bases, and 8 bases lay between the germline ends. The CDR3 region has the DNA TGCGCCAGCAGTGAATGGCCGAACGAGCAGTACTTC. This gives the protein CASSEWPNEQYF.

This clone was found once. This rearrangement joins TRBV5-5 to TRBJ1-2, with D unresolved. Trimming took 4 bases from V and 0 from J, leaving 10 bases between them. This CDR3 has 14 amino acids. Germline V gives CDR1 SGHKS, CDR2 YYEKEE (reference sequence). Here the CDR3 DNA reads TGTGCCAGCAGCACCCGGGATCCTAACTATGGCTACACCTTC. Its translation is CASSTRDPNYGYTF.